Each of the 16 T cell receptor beta chains below was sequenced from the same sample in a study of human T cells and chemical hapten exposure. A single record per CDR3 protein comes from TCRdb applying MiXCR to the RACE reads. The data show 65,000 to 85,000 distinct CDR3 sequences, roughly 10% seen once. The time point denotes: patch test 1, 2 weeks after DPC sensitization. This sample's treatment: therapeutic diphenylcyclopropenone sensitization with weekly scalp DPC. Sequenced material: whole blood, taken in connection with sensitization to the hapten diphenylcyclopropenone (DPC). The receptors here all came from a woman aged 60-75 years with alopecia areata. Some clones in this sample may be carry-over from other donors' samples.

The J gene is TRBJ1-5, the V gene TRBV5-4; perhaps TRBD1 as D (6 bases). Trimming stripped 3 bases from V and 0 bases from J, with 16 bases between. The CDR3 runs 17 residues. Per germline, CDR1 SGHNT and CDR2 YYREEE (reference sequence). The chain's CDR3 is CASSWGGPGFSNQPQHF. Written as DNA, the CDR3 is TGTGCCAGCAGCTGGGGGGGGCCCGGGTTTAGCAATCAGCCCCAGCATTTT.

This clonotype was seen only a few times. The DNA for the CDR3 is TGTGCCAGCAGCTTAGGTTTGGGAGACTATGGCTACACCTTC. Encoded protein: CASSLGLGDYGYTF. The chain couples TRBV11-2 to TRBJ1-2, with D unclear. The CDR3 length is 14 residues. Germline values: CDR1 SGHAT, CDR2 FQNNGV. Trimming stripped 1 base from V and 3 bases from J, with 9 bases between.

The chain has TRBV29-1 and TRBJ1-1; D is undetermined. The CDR3 contains 13 residues. Germline values: CDR1 SQVTM, CDR2 ANQGSEA. With 5 bases removed from V and 0 bases from J, the gap between germline ends came to 10 bases. CDR3 bases: TGCAGCGTTAGGACGGACCTGAACACTGAAGCTTTCTTT. Translated: CSVRTDLNTEAFF. The entire variable domain, with the rest obtained from reference TRBV29-1 and TRBJ1-1, is as follows: SAVISQKPSRDICQRGTSLTIQCQVDSQVTMMFWYRQQPGQSLTLIATANQGSEATYESGFVIDKFPISRPNLTFSTLTVSNMSPEDSSIYLCSVRTDLNTEAFFGQGTRLTVV.

This clonotype was detected many times. The rearrangement joins TRBV5-1 to TRBJ2-6; no clear D. With 0 bases removed from V and 0 bases from J, the gap between germline ends came to 4 bases. The germline V gene encodes CDR1 SGHRS and CDR2 YFSETQ. This CDR3 has 15 amino acids. The CDR3 DNA is TGCGCCAGCAGCTTGGTAATCTCTGGGGCCAACGTCCTGACTTTC. This translates into CASSLVISGANVLTF.

This clonotype has only a few counts. This chain uses TRBV12-3 or TRBV12-4 with TRBJ1-1; D unresolved. Trimming removed 3 bases at V and 1 base at J, with 6 bases between. The CDR3 is 13 amino acids. CDR3 region: CASSFKGNTEAFF. CDR3 in DNA: TGTGCCAGCAGTTTTAAAGGGAACACTGAAGCTTTCTTT.

The V gene is TRBV18, the J gene TRBJ1-1; tentative D call: TRBD1 (6 bases). The CDR3 is made up of 12 amino acids. Between the trimmed V and J ends, which lost 2 bases and 11 bases, there was a span of 12 bases. From germline, CDR1 is KGHSH and CDR2 LQKENI. The CDR3 region is CASSPGRTAAFF. The CDR3 bases are TGTGCCAGCTCACCAGGGCGGACAGCGGCTTTCTTT.

The chain uses TRBV19 and TRBJ1-5; maybe TRBD1 (6 bases). Trimming removed 4 bases at V and 0 bases at J, with 10 bases between. This CDR3 has 15 amino acids. The germline V gene encodes CDR1 LNHDA and CDR2 SQIVND (reference sequence). For the CDR3, the DNA is TGTGCCAGTAGTACGGGGACACATAGCAATCAGCCCCAGCATTTT. Translation gives CASSTGTHSNQPQHF. The full variable domain, its missing parts supplied by reference TRBV19 and TRBJ1-5, is DGGITQSPKYLFRKEGQNVTLSCEQNLNHDAMYWYRQDPGQGLRLIYYSQIVNDFQKGDIAEGYSVSREKKESFPLTVTSAQKNPTAFYLCASSTGTHSNQPQHFGDGTRLSIL.

In its sample, this clonotype was seen many times. The V gene is TRBV12-3 or TRBV12-4, the J gene TRBJ1-2, with D perhaps matching TRBD1 (6 bases). This CDR3 region has 14 residues. Between the trimmed V and J ends, which lost 7 bases and 4 bases, there was a span of 16 bases. The CDR3 region is CASTETGFSYGYTF. In DNA form, the CDR3 reads TGTGCCAGCACTGAAACAGGGTTCAGCTATGGCTACACCTTC.

V gene TRBV3-1 combines with J gene TRBJ1-2, with a weak D call TRBD1 (5 bases). Germline CDR1 is LGHDT and CDR2 is YNNKEL (reference sequence). This CDR3 has 13 amino acids. Trimming left V 1 base short and J 8 bases short, with 11 bases between. CDR3 in DNA: TGTGCCAGCAGCCAAGCTCAGGGTCTGGGCTACACCTTC. Encoded protein: CASSQAQGLGYTF.

This clonotype was counted at least ten times. The V and J genes are TRBV18 and TRBJ2-2; 8 positions agree with TRBD2. Germline CDR1 reads KGHSH; CDR2 reads LQKENI. Unmatched junction bases numbered 5, after V lost 3 bases and J lost 2 bases. The CDR3 sequence is 16 residues long. As DNA, the CDR3 is TGTGCCAGCTCACCGTCCAGCGGGGGCAACACCGGGGAGCTGTTTTTT. This encodes CASSPSSGGNTGELFF.

This clonotype was counted only a few times. V is TRBV6-2 or TRBV6-3 and J is TRBJ2-2; D is possibly TRBD1 (6 bases). The CDR3 is 14 amino acids. Between the trimmed V and J ends, which lost 1 base and 4 bases, there was a span of 7 bases. Germline V gene lookup returns CDR1 MNHEY and CDR2 SVGEGT. CDR3 protein: CASSYLGGTGELFF. The CDR3 DNA follows: TGTGCCAGCAGTTACTTAGGGGGCACCGGGGAGCTGTTTTTT.

This clonotype was seen repeatedly, ten times or more. The V and J genes are TRBV29-1 and TRBJ1-1; D not certain. Trimming shortened V by 8 bases and J by 0 bases, and 16 bases separated the two germline ends. Germline V lookup: CDR1 SQVTM, CDR2 ANQGSEA. The CDR3 contains 14 residues. The CDR3 region has the DNA TGCAGCACCTCCCGGCCGGAGTTGAACACTGAAGCTTTCTTT. Translated, it gives CSTSRPELNTEAFF.

The J gene is TRBJ1-1, the V gene TRBV29-1; D unclear. This CDR3 comprises 11 residues. CDR1 is SQVTM and CDR2 is ANQGSEA in the germline V gene. Trimming cost V 7 bases and J 7 bases, with 13 bases left between them. For the CDR3, the DNA is TGCAGCGCCGGAGACCCATTTGAAGCTTTCTTT. Protein: CSAGDPFEAFF.

V usage is TRBV5-6 and J usage is TRBJ1-1, with a tentative D call TRBD1 (5 bases). CDR3 length: 17 amino acids. The ends were cut back, 4 bases at V and 7 bases at J, with 26 bases in the middle. CDR1 and CDR2 from the germline V gene are SGHDT and YYEEEE. This CDR3 is CASSLPGTVGGWREAFF. CDR3 DNA: TGTGCCAGCAGCCTGCCAGGGACTGTCGGAGGTTGGCGTGAAGCTTTCTTT. Together with reference TRBV5-6 and TRBJ1-1, the CDR3 gives the full variable domain: DAGVTQSPTHLIKTRGQQVTLRCSPKSGHDTVSWYQQALGQGPQFIFQYYEEEERQRGNFPDRFSGHQFPNYSSELNVNALLLGDSALYLCASSLPGTVGGWREAFFGQGTRLTVV.

This clonotype showed up many times. The chain employs TRBV7-9 and TRBJ2-1; 10 bases align to TRBD2. CDR3 length: 14 residues. J lost 12 bases, V lost 1 base, and 6 bases had no gene match. Germline CDR1 reads SEHNR; CDR2 reads FQNEAQ (reference sequence). The CDR3, as DNA: TGTGCCAGCAGCTTAGAACTAGCGGGGCCGTGGCAGTTCTTC. This encodes CASSLELAGPWQFF.

In this sample, this clonotype turned up many times. The chain couples TRBV6-5 to TRBJ1-5, with no clear D. The CDR3 consists of 13 residues. The V end was cut by 5 bases, the J end by 6 bases, with 11 bases between. Germline V gene data show CDR1 as MNHEY and CDR2 as SVGAGI. CDR3 amino acids: CASSVEGSQPQHF. The DNA of the CDR3 is TGTGCCAGCAGTGTAGAGGGTAGTCAGCCCCAGCATTTT.